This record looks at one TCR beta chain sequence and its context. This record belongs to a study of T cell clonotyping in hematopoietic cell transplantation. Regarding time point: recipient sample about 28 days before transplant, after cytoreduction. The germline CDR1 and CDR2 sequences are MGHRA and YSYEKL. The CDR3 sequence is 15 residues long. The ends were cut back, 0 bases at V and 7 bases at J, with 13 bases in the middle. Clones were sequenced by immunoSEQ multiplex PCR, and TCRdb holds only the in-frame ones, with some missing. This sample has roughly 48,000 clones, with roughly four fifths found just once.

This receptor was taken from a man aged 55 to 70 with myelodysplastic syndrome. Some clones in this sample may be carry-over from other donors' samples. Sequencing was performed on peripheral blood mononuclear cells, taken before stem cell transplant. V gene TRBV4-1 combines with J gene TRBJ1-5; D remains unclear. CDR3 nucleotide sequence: TGCGCCAGCAGCCAAGATATCTGGGAGGGACAGCCCCAGCATTTT. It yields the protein CASSQDIWEGQPQHF.